The 7 T cell receptor beta chains reported below all come from one sample, sequenced in a study of identifying expanded T cells in peripheral blood. The assay was immunoSEQ multiplex PCR, and TCRdb's table has in-frame clones only and misses some. The sample shows approximately 120,000 clones, about 88% of them seen only once. The specimen sequenced was blood. The receptor set was obtained from a person between 18 and 75 years old in good health.

V usage is TRBV6-4 and J usage is TRBJ1-2; D remains unclear. V lost 0 bases and J 6 bases, leaving 11 bases between the germline ends. The germline V gene encodes CDR1 MRHNA and CDR2 SNTAGT. The CDR3 sequence is 14 residues long. The CDR3 DNA follows: TGTGCCAGCAGTGACTCGGGATCGAGGGATGGCTACACCTTC. Protein: CASSDSGSRDGYTF.

The gene calls are TRBV14 and TRBJ2-3; no reliable D call. Trimming cost V 4 bases and J 1 base, with 9 bases left between them. Germline CDR1 is SGHDN and CDR2 is FVKESK. CDR3 length: 14 amino acids. The CDR3 region is CASSPLSGTDTQYF. The CDR3 nucleotides are TGTGCCAGCAGCCCTCTCAGTGGCACAGATACGCAGTATTTT.

The chain uses TRBV6-6 and TRBJ1-3; 8 bases match TRBD1. The length of the CDR3 is 16 residues. Germline V gene sequence: CDR1 MNHNY, CDR2 SVGAGI (reference sequence). Trimming at V came to 5 bases and at J to 0 bases, leaving 6 bases not matched to a gene. CDR3 residues: CASSPWTGISGNTIYF. The CDR3 DNA follows: TGTGCCAGCAGTCCTTGGACAGGGATCTCTGGAAACACCATATATTTT.

This clone was detected once. V gene TRBV9 combines with J gene TRBJ2-1; weak D call: TRBD2 (6 bases). Germline V gene data show CDR1 as SGDLS and CDR2 as YYNGEE. Trimming shortened V by 3 bases and J by 3 bases, and 13 bases separated the two germline ends. This CDR3 contains 15 residues. CDR3 in amino acids: CASSALGGRYNEQFF. The DNA of the CDR3 is TGTGCCAGCAGCGCCCTGGGGGGACGCTACAATGAGCAGTTCTTC.

This chain joins TRBV7-9 and TRBJ1-2; 7 positions match TRBD1. Germline CDR1 SEHNR, CDR2 FQNEAQ (reference sequence). This CDR3 spans 14 amino acids. With V trimmed by 0 bases and J by 8 bases, 6 bases remained unmatched. The CDR3 reads CASSLAGTERGYTF. The CDR3 DNA follows: TGTGCCAGCAGCTTAGCGGGGACAGAGCGAGGCTACACCTTC.

This clone was recorded a few times. This chain joins TRBV2 and TRBJ2-7, with D tentatively TRBD2 (6 bases). The CDR3 has 14 residues. CDR1 and CDR2 (germline): SNHLY, FYNNEI. The V end was cut by 3 bases, the J end by 5 bases, with 14 bases between. This CDR3 reads CASSESPWGDEQYF. Here the CDR3 DNA reads TGTGCCAGCAGTGAGTCGCCGTGGGGGGACGAGCAGTACTTC.

This sequence joins TRBV5-6 and TRBJ2-6, with a tentative D call TRBD2 (7 bases). Trimming took off 4 bases at V and 0 bases at J, with 17 bases between the two ends. This CDR3 spans 18 amino acids. Germline V gene lookup returns CDR1 SGHDT and CDR2 YYEEEE. For the CDR3, the DNA is TGTGCCAGCAGCCGGAGGGGGGGCATTTCCTCTGGGGCCAACGTCCTGACTTTC. Residues: CASSRRGGISSGANVLTF.